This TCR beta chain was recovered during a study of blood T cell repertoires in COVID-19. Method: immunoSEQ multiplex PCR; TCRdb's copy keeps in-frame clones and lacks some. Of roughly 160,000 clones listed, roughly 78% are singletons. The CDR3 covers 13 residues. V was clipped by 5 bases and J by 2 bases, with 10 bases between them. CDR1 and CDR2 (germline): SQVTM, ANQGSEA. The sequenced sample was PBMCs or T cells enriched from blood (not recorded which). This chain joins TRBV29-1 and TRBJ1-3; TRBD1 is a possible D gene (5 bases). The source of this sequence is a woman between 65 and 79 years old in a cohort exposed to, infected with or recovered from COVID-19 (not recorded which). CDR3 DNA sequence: TGCAGCGTTCTACGACAGCCTGGAAACACCATATATTTT. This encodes CSVLRQPGNTIYF.